Each of the 26 T cell receptor beta chains below was sequenced from the same sample in a study of T cells after yellow fever vaccination. TCRdb analysed the 5' RACE reads with MiXCR anew, one entry per CDR3 protein. The repertoire consists of about 340,000 distinct CDR3 sequences, with almost 4% occurring once and the leading ten covering approximately 25%. The specimen was PBMCs, collected 5 days after the yellow fever booster vaccination. These receptors originate from a young man who received the YFV17D yellow fever vaccine.

This clonotype was seen only a few times. The gene calls are TRBV5-4 and TRBJ1-1, with D unresolved. Germline V gene sequence: CDR1 SGHNT, CDR2 YYREEE (reference sequence). The CDR3 consists of 13 residues. Trimming took 0 bases from V and 5 from J, leaving 8 bases between them. CDR3 sequence (DNA): TGTGCCAGCAGCTTGGGCCTAGTGACTGAAGCTTTCTTT. Its translation is CASSLGLVTEAFF.

This clonotype was observed many times. The chain has TRBV7-2 and TRBJ1-5; weak D call: TRBD1 (5 bases). Germline V gives CDR1 SGHTA, CDR2 FQGNSA. The germline V and J ends were trimmed by 4 bases and 6 bases, with 10 bases remaining between them. The CDR3 is 13 amino acids. CDR3 nucleotides: TGTGCCAGCAGCTCAGGGTATAGTCAGCCCCAGCATTTT. Translating it yields CASSSGYSQPQHF.

The chain uses TRBV12-5 and TRBJ1-1; TRBD1 is a possible D gene (6 bases). The CDR3 contains 14 residues. Trimming took 6 bases from V and 1 from J, leaving 12 bases between them. Germline CDR1 is LGHNT and CDR2 is FRNRAP. Written as DNA, the CDR3 is TGTGCTAGTGGGCGGGGACATCGGAACACTGAAGCTTTCTTT. Its translation is CASGRGHRNTEAFF.

This clonotype appeared a few times. V usage is TRBV4-3 and J usage is TRBJ1-1; D gene ambiguous. Trimming took off 0 bases at V and 7 bases at J, with 12 bases between the two ends. The length of the CDR3 is 14 residues. CDR1 and CDR2 from the germline V gene are LGHNA and YSLEER. The CDR3: CASSQEASGYEAFF. Written as DNA, the CDR3 is TGCGCCAGCAGCCAAGAGGCCTCGGGATATGAAGCTTTCTTT.

The genes are TRBV27 and TRBJ2-7; tentatively, D is TRBD1 (5 bases). Deletions cut 2 bases from V and 2 bases from J, with 10 bases between. There are 14 residues in the CDR3. The germline V gene has CDR1 MNHEY and CDR2 SMNVEV (reference sequence). CDR3 DNA: TGTGCCAGCAGTTTAAGCCAGGGAACCTACGAGCAGTACTTC. Amino acids: CASSLSQGTYEQYF.

This sequence joins TRBV6-2 or TRBV6-3 and TRBJ2-3; D not resolved. The germline gives CDR1 MNHEY, CDR2 SVGEGT. The CDR3 runs 12 residues. The V and J ends lost 2 bases and 6 bases respectively, with 6 bases between them. The DNA of the CDR3 is TGTGCCAGCAGTTACGGGGTGGATACGCAGTATTTT. Amino acids: CASSYGVDTQYF.

This clonotype appeared many times. One junction end disagrees with the germline gene, perhaps due to a read error. The chain carries TRBV7-7 and TRBJ2-2; no reliable D call. This CDR3 is 12 amino acids long. CDR1 is SSHAT and CDR2 is FNYEAQ in the germline V gene (reference sequence). The CDR3 region is CASSLETGELFF. The CDR3 nucleotides read TGTGCTAGCAGCCTTGAGACCGGGGAGCTGTTTTTT.

The chain joins TRBV3-1 to TRBJ1-1; D gene ambiguous. This CDR3 is built from 11 residues. Trimming pared 3 bases from V and 11 bases from J, leaving 10 bases between. Germline V gene data show CDR1 as LGHDT and CDR2 as YNNKEL (reference sequence). The CDR3 bases are TGTGCCAGCAGCCAGGGAGACGGTGCTTTCTTT. Residues: CASSQGDGAFF.

The V gene is TRBV3-1, the J gene TRBJ2-4; 10 nucleotides agree with TRBD1. Germline loops: CDR1 LGHDT, CDR2 YNNKEL (reference sequence). CDR3 length equals 16 residues. With V trimmed by 5 bases and J by 7 bases, 11 bases remained unmatched. CDR3 amino acids: CASSASGTGVPNIQYF. The CDR3, as DNA: TGTGCCAGCAGCGCATCCGGGACAGGGGTTCCGAACATTCAGTACTTC.

This clonotype occurred a few times. The chain carries TRBV29-1 and TRBJ2-1; 11 bases line up with TRBD1. CDR1 is SQVTM and CDR2 is ANQGSEA in the germline V gene. The CDR3 spans 16 residues. J was trimmed by 4 bases and V by 0 bases; bases with no gene match: 5. CDR3 region: CSVEEGTGGGYNEQFF. The CDR3 DNA is TGCAGCGTTGAAGAGGGGACAGGGGGGGGATACAATGAGCAGTTCTTC.

This clonotype showed up many times. The V and J genes are TRBV5-5 and TRBJ2-3; no clear D gene. The germline V and J ends were trimmed by 4 bases and 2 bases, with 5 bases remaining between them. CDR1 and CDR2 from the germline V gene are SGHKS and YYEKEE (reference sequence). The CDR3 is 12 amino acids. This CDR3 is CASSPDTDTQYF. The CDR3, as DNA: TGTGCCAGCAGCCCTGACACAGATACGCAGTATTTT.

CDR3 sequence (DNA): TGTGCCAGCAGTTGGGTCGGGCCAACCTATGGCTACACCTTC. Its translation: CASSWVGPTYGYTF. The chain employs TRBV6-5 and TRBJ1-2; no firm D call. V lost 4 bases, J lost 4 bases, and 13 bases lay in between. Germline assignment: CDR1 MNHEY and CDR2 SVGAGI. The CDR3 consists of 14 residues.

V and J are TRBV19 and TRBJ2-2; D remains ambiguous. Trimming removed 6 bases at V and 4 bases at J, with 9 bases between. This CDR3 has 13 residues. Germline CDR1 reads LNHDA; CDR2 reads SQIVND (reference sequence). As DNA, the CDR3 is TGTGCCAGTAGAGATACAACCACCGGGGAGCTGTTTTTT. Protein sequence: CASRDTTTGELFF. The whole variable domain, filled in from reference TRBV19 and TRBJ2-2, reads DGGITQSPKYLFRKEGQNVTLSCEQNLNHDAMYWYRQDPGQGLRLIYYSQIVNDFQKGDIAEGYSVSREKKESFPLTVTSAQKNPTAFYLCASRDTTTGELFFGEGSRLTVL.

This clonotype has only a few counts. The rearrangement uses TRBV5-1 and TRBJ2-5; tentatively, D is TRBD2 (6 bases). Per germline, CDR1 SGHRS and CDR2 YFSETQ. The CDR3 is 17 residues long. The germline V and J ends were trimmed by 0 bases and 3 bases, with 18 bases remaining between them. The CDR3 region is CASSLGLASGPEETQYF. In nucleotides, the CDR3 is TGCGCCAGCAGCTTGGGGCTAGCGAGCGGGCCGGAAGAGACCCAGTACTTC.

This clonotype was detected ten times or more. This rearrangement joins TRBV5-1 to TRBJ2-2, with D possibly matching TRBD2 (6 bases). There are 16 residues in the CDR3. Germline CDR1 SGHRS, CDR2 YFSETQ. V was clipped by 7 bases and J by 5 bases, with 21 bases between them. The CDR3 DNA is TGCGCCAGCGAGGTTGAGCCCTTGGGGGGAACCGGGGAGCTGTTTTTT. Translating it yields CASEVEPLGGTGELFF.

This clonotype was counted at least ten times. The chain carries TRBV4-3 and TRBJ2-1, with no clear D. Germline CDR1 reads LGHNA; CDR2 reads YSLEER. The V and J ends lost 1 base and 3 bases respectively, with 7 bases between them. This CDR3 is 14 amino acids long. The CDR3 loop reads CASSQGVNYNEQFF. CDR3 nucleotide sequence: TGCGCCAGCAGCCAAGGCGTGAACTACAATGAGCAGTTCTTC.

This clonotype was seen ten or more times. The chain has TRBV28 and TRBJ1-3, with 10 bases aligning to TRBD1. The V gene's germline CDR1 is MDHEN and CDR2 SYDVKM. The V and J ends lost 6 bases and 0 bases, in that order; junction bases with no gene match: 11. CDR3 size: 18 residues. CDR3: CASSRRQGAGDSGNTIYF. CDR3 coding DNA: TGTGCCAGCAGCAGAAGACAGGGGGCTGGAGACTCTGGAAACACCATATATTTT.

Ten or more counts support this clonotype. This chain links TRBV6-2 or TRBV6-3 with TRBJ2-7; D ambiguous. V was clipped by 7 bases and J by 6 bases, with 16 bases between them. Germline V gene sequence: CDR1 MNHEY, CDR2 SVGEGT. The CDR3 sequence is 13 residues long. CDR3 bases: TGTGCCAGCAAACAAGACAATTTCGGCGAGCAGTACGTC. It yields the protein CASKQDNFGEQYV.

This clonotype came up a few times. The V call is TRBV6-6, the J call TRBJ2-7; D gene ambiguous. V was clipped by 4 bases and J by 1 base, with 8 bases between them. Germline loops: CDR1 MNHNY, CDR2 SVGAGI (reference sequence). CDR3 size: 13 residues. For the CDR3, the DNA is TGTGCCAGCAGTTCGACCGATTCCTACGAGCAGTACGTC. It translates to CASSSTDSYEQYV.

This clonotype has at least ten counts. The genes are TRBV5-1 and TRBJ2-5; TRBD1 is a possible D gene (5 bases). From germline, CDR1 is SGHRS and CDR2 YFSETQ. Trimming took 6 bases from V and 4 from J, leaving 13 bases between them. The CDR3 is made up of 13 amino acids. The CDR3 DNA reads TGCGCCAGCACCCCCGACAGTCCAGAGACCCAGTACTTC. Amino acid sequence: CASTPDSPETQYF.

This clonotype has a handful of counts. The rearrangement joins TRBV15 to TRBJ2-6; D uncertain. Germline V gives CDR1 LNHNV, CDR2 YYDKDF (reference sequence). The CDR3 runs to 16 residues. The V gene lost 8 bases and the J gene lost 0 bases, with 14 bases spanning the gap. In DNA, the CDR3 is TGTGCCACCTCCCCGCGACACATCTCTGGGGCCAACGTCCTGACTTTC. The encoded protein is CATSPRHISGANVLTF.

The chain is built from TRBV9 and TRBJ1-1, with D unclear. Trimming removed 4 bases at V and 4 bases at J, with 17 bases between. The CDR3 contains 15 residues. Per germline, CDR1 SGDLS and CDR2 YYNGEE. Written as DNA, the CDR3 is TGTGCCAGCAGCCCTCGGACTTCGGTAATCACTGAAGCTTTCTTT. It translates to CASSPRTSVITEAFF.

The V call is TRBV21-1, the J call TRBJ2-3. TRBV21-1 is shown as a pseudogene. CDR3 length: 15 residues. The CDR3 nucleotides are TGTGCCAGCAGCAAGATACAACCTTATTCAGATACGCAGTATTTT. This codes for CASSKIQPYSDTQYF.

The CDR3: CASSFGGVGTGKLFF. In nucleotides, the CDR3 is TGTGCCAGCAGTTTTGGAGGCGTGGGGACGGGAAAACTGTTTTTT. V and J are TRBV27 and TRBJ1-4, with D possibly being TRBD1 (5 bases). Trimming took off 3 bases at V and 10 bases at J, with 18 bases between the two ends. The germline V gene has CDR1 MNHEY and CDR2 SMNVEV (reference sequence). The CDR3 length is 15 residues. Together with reference TRBV27 and TRBJ1-4, the CDR3 gives the full variable domain: EAQVTQNPRYLITVTGKKLTVTCSQNMNHEYMSWYRQDPGLGLRQIYYSMNVEVTDKGDVPEGYKVSRKEKRNFPLILESPSPNQTSLYFCASSFGGVGTGKLFFGSGTQLSVL.

This clonotype was picked up many times. The chain is built from TRBV4-3 and TRBJ2-3; D gene unclear. V gave up 4 bases and J gave up 3 bases, with 11 bases separating them. The CDR3 is 14 residues long. Germline V gives CDR1 LGHNA, CDR2 YSLEER. Here the CDR3 reads CASSLRIVTDTQYF. The DNA for the CDR3 is TGCGCCAGCAGCCTTAGAATCGTAACAGATACGCAGTATTTT.

The V and J genes are TRBV11-2 and TRBJ1-3; D might be TRBD1 (5 bases). CDR1 SGHAT and CDR2 FQNNGV come from the germline V gene. V was pared by 5 bases and J by 0 bases, with 11 bases between. CDR3 length: 15 amino acids. The CDR3 nucleotides read TGTGCCAGCAGCCTGGGGACGGTCTCTGGAAACACCATATATTTT. This sequence encodes CASSLGTVSGNTIYF. Full variable domain (rest looked up from reference TRBV11-2 and TRBJ1-3): EAGVAQSPRYKIIEKRQSVAFWCNPISGHATLYWYQQILGQGPKLLIQFQNNGVVDDSQLPKDRFSAERLKGVDSTLKIQPAKLEDSAVYLCASSLGTVSGNTIYFGEGSWLTVV.